Reported below is one T cell receptor (beta chain). Its antigen is not identified. The sample originates from a study of shared clonotypes between healthy human individuals. On the study more broadly: Three CD4 naive, three CD4 memory, two CD8 naive and one CD8 memory plate were used per donor.

Notes on the study in general: The study's rarefaction showed incomplete sorted-subset sequencing despite large depth.

V shed 6 bases and J shed 0 bases, with 12 bases lying between them. The CDR3 has 15 amino acids. The germline V gene has CDR1 MNHNY and CDR2 SVGAGI (reference sequence). The run depth of the assay was deep. The data were produced by immunoSEQ multiplex PCR, yet TCRdb's version contains in-frame clones alone and is incomplete. Counted here are some 2 million clones, 90% to 95% occurring once; the ten biggest clones make up roughly 0.13%. Investigators divided CD4+ cells into CD45RA+ naive and CD45RA-negative memory subsets. Material for sequencing was naive CD4+ T cells sorted from blood. Subset of the sample: CD45RA+ positively selected. The chain joins TRBV6-6 to TRBJ1-3; no clear D gene. This clonotype originated in a man between 18 and 29 years old in good health. In DNA form, the CDR3 reads TGTGCCAGCAGCACGGCCACAAGCTCTGGAAACACCATATATTTT. Amino acids: CASSTATSSGNTIYF.